The clone carrying this TCR beta chain came up once. Its antigen remains unknown. V was clipped by 5 bases and J by 0 bases; unmatched bases: 8. The germline CDR1 and CDR2 sequences are SGHVS and FQNEAQ. This CDR3 has 16 residues. Sequenced by immunoSEQ multiplex PCR; TCRdb stores in-frame clones only, minus some. The top ten clones hold 9.5% to 13% of a sample with 12,000 or so clones, just under 75% of them seen once. The data originate from a study of somatic mutations in cytotoxic T cells in rheumatoid arthritis. On the study more broadly: Sorting by flow gave nearly 100% purity for some V beta antibody-stained T-cell populations, including V beta1+ cells sequenced for TCRB.

Overall study findings and caveats: Among rheumatoid arthritis patients and age-matched healthy controls, CD8+ T-cell clonality was not significantly different. Rheumatoid arthritis patients showed slight TRBV07 underrepresentation, unadjusted for multiple comparisons.

The sequencing sample was made of CD8+ T cells sorted from blood. The chain couples TRBV7-8 to TRBJ2-7; 9 bases fit TRBD1. This TCR came from a woman aged 40-49 years in good health. The CDR3 DNA is TGTGCCAGCAGCCAAACCAGGGACAGGGTCTCCTACGAGCAGTACTTC. It is translated as CASSQTRDRVSYEQYF.